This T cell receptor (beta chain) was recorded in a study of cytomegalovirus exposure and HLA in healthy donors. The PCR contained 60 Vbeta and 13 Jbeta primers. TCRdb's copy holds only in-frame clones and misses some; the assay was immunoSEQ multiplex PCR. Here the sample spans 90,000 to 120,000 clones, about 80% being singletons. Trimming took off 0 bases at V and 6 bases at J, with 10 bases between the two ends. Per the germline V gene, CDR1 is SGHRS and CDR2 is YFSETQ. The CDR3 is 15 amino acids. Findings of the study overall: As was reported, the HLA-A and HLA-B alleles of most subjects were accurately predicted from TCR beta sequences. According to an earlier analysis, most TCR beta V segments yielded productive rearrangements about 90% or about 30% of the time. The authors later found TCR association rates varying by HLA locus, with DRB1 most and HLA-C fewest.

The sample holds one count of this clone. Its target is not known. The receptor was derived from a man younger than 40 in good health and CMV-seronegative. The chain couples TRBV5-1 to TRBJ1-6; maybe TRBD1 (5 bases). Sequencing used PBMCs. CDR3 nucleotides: TGCGCCAGCAGCTTGGTGGGGGGGTTTAATTCACCCCTCCACTTT. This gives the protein CASSLVGGFNSPLHF. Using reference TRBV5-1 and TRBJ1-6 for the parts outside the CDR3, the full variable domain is KAGVTQTPRYLIKTRGQQVTLSCSPISGHRSVSWYQQTPGQGLQFLFEYFSETQRNKGNFPGRFSGRQFSNSRSEMNVSTLELGDSALYLCASSLVGGFNSPLHFGNGTRLTVT.